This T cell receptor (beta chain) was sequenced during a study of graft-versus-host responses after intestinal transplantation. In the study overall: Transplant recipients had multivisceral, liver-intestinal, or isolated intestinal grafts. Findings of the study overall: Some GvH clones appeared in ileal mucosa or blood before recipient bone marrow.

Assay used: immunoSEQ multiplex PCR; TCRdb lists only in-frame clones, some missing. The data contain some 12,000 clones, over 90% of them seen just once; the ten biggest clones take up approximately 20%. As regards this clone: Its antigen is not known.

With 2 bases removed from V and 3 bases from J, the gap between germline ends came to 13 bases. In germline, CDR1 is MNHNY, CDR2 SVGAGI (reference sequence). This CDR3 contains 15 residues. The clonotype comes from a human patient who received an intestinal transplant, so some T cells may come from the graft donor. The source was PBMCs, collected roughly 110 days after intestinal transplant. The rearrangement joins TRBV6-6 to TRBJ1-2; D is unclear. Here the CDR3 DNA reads TGTGCCAGCAGTTACGCTCAGACTAAAGACTATGGCTACACCTTC. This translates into CASSYAQTKDYGYTF.